The 24 T cell receptor beta chains given below trace back to one sample, sequenced in a study of STAT5B mutations in CD4+ large granular lymphocyte leukemia. Assay used: immunoSEQ multiplex PCR; TCRdb lists only in-frame clones, some missing. The table includes tens of thousands of clones, approximately 84% detected once. Sequencing was carried out using CD4+ T cells from blood buffy coats. The origin of the receptors is a human donor in good health.

CDR3: CASRWGGNQGSPLHF. As DNA, the CDR3 is TGTGCCAGCAGATGGGGGGGGAATCAGGGCTCACCCCTCCACTTT. V gene TRBV5-6 combines with J gene TRBJ1-6, with a tentative D call TRBD1 (5 bases). CDR1 and CDR2 from the germline V gene are SGHDT and YYEEEE. The CDR3 contains 15 residues. The V end lost 5 bases, the J end lost 10 bases, and 19 bases lay between the germline ends.

The CDR3 nucleotides read TGTGCCAGCACTCGCGGGAGAACGAACACCGGGGAGCTGTTTTTT. Translation gives CASTRGRTNTGELFF. The chain uses TRBV5-4 and TRBJ2-2; 7 bases line up with TRBD2. Germline trimming cut 6 bases from V and 0 bases from J; bases unmatched to any gene: 5. There are 15 residues in the CDR3. Germline assignment: CDR1 SGHNT and CDR2 YYREEE (reference sequence).

This chain joins TRBV2 and TRBJ2-3, with 10 bases fitting TRBD1. The V gene's germline CDR1 is SNHLY and CDR2 FYNNEI. The ends lost 5 bases at V and 4 bases at J; junction bases unmatched: 3. This CDR3 comprises 14 residues. This CDR3 is CASSSGTGADTQYF. In DNA, the CDR3 is TGTGCCAGCAGTTCCGGGACAGGGGCAGATACGCAGTATTTT.

This clone was observed a single time. The V gene is TRBV9, the J gene TRBJ2-5, with 11 bases fitting TRBD1. CDR1 is SGDLS, CDR2 YYNGEE, per germline. V lost 3 bases to trimming and J lost 1 base; unmatched junction nucleotides: 2. The CDR3 is 15 amino acids. CDR3 amino acids: CASSAGTGGQETQYF. The DNA of the CDR3 is TGTGCCAGCAGCGCCGGGACAGGGGGCCAAGAGACCCAGTACTTC. The entire variable domain, with the rest obtained from reference TRBV9 and TRBJ2-5, is as follows: DSGVTQTPKHLITATGQRVTLRCSPRSGDLSVYWYQQSLDQGLQFLIQYYNGEERAKGNILERFSAQQFPDLHSELNLSSLELGDSALYFCASSAGTGGQETQYFGPGTRLLVL.

CDR3 sequence: CASQRQGGEKLFF. The CDR3 DNA reads as TGTGCCTCCCAAAGACAGGGAGGAGAAAAACTGTTTTTT. V usage is TRBV30 and J usage is TRBJ1-4, with 7 bases that match TRBD1. V lost 7 bases, J lost 8 bases, and 10 bases stayed unmatched. Germline values: CDR1 GTSNPN, CDR2 SVGIG (reference sequence). The CDR3 loop spans 13 amino acids.

The J gene is TRBJ2-5, the V gene TRBV10-3; TRBD1 matches at 10 bases. Per the germline V gene, CDR1 is ENHRY and CDR2 is SYGVKD. J lost 3 bases, V lost 2 bases, and 0 bases had no gene match. This CDR3 comprises 14 residues. The CDR3 region has the DNA TGTGCCATCAGTGAGGGGACAGGGGAAGAGACCCAGTACTTC. This translates into CAISEGTGEETQYF.

The gene calls are TRBV19 and TRBJ2-2, with D possibly called TRBD1 or TRBD2 (5 bases each). Germline V gives CDR1 LNHDA, CDR2 SQIVND (reference sequence). V was trimmed by 1 base and J by 1 base, leaving 10 bases between them. The CDR3 contains 16 residues. CDR3: CASSIAGTGNTGELFF. DNA of the CDR3: TGTGCCAGTAGTATAGCCGGGACGGGGAACACCGGGGAGCTGTTTTTT.

This chain uses TRBV5-1 with TRBJ2-4; 7 nucleotides agree with TRBD2. CDR1 and CDR2 from the germline V gene are SGHRS and YFSETQ. V was clipped by 0 bases and J by 3 bases; unmatched bases: 3. The CDR3 has 15 residues. The chain's CDR3 is CASSLGWEGKNIQYF. CDR3 DNA sequence: TGCGCCAGCAGCTTGGGATGGGAGGGCAAAAACATTCAGTACTTC.

V and J are TRBV5-1 and TRBJ1-3, with 7 positions matching TRBD1. V dropped 1 base and J dropped 4; count of bases not matched to a gene: 2. The CDR3 has 14 amino acids. In germline, CDR1 is SGHRS, CDR2 YFSETQ. Here the CDR3 DNA reads TGCGCCAGCAGCTTGCGAGGGGGCGGAAACACCATATATTTT. This sequence encodes CASSLRGGGNTIYF.

This chain connects TRBV29-1 to TRBJ2-5; TRBD1 matches at 8 bases. CDR3 size: 14 residues. Germline values: CDR1 SQVTM, CDR2 ANQGSEA. Losses at the gene ends were 6 bases for V and 0 bases for J; bases not matched to a gene: 6. DNA for the CDR3: TGCAGCGTGACAGGGGCAGCGGACCAAGAGACCCAGTACTTC. It translates to CSVTGAADQETQYF. The full variable domain, its missing parts supplied by reference TRBV29-1 and TRBJ2-5, is SAVISQKPSRDICQRGTSLTIQCQVDSQVTMMFWYRQQPGQSLTLIATANQGSEATYESGFVIDKFPISRPNLTFSTLTVSNMSPEDSSIYLCSVTGAADQETQYFGPGTRLLVL.

The chain has TRBV20-1 and TRBJ2-5; a weak D match, TRBD1 (5 bases). Trimming removed 6 bases from V and 1 base from J, with 6 bases in between. CDR1 is DFQATT, CDR2 SNEGSKA, per germline (reference sequence). The CDR3 has 11 residues. Here the CDR3 reads CSAQGQETQYF. The CDR3, as DNA: TGCAGTGCCCAGGGCCAAGAGACCCAGTACTTC.

The chain has TRBV6-5 and TRBJ2-7; 9 bases are a match to TRBD2. Trimming cost V 1 base and J 2 bases; bases outside gene matches: 3. Germline V lookup: CDR1 MNHEY, CDR2 SVGAGI. The CDR3 runs to 15 residues. The DNA for the CDR3 is TGTGCCAGCAGTTACTGGACTAGCGACCCCTACGAGCAGTACTTC. Protein sequence: CASSYWTSDPYEQYF.

The V gene is TRBV27, the J gene TRBJ1-4; TRBD1 matches at 9 bases. V dropped 2 bases and J dropped 6; count of bases not matched to a gene: 1. CDR1 is MNHEY, CDR2 SMNVEV, per germline (reference sequence). The CDR3 runs to 14 residues. CDR3 residues: CASSLNRGHEKLFF. CDR3 coding DNA: TGTGCCAGCAGTTTAAACAGGGGGCATGAAAAACTGTTTTTT.

V is TRBV30 and J is TRBJ2-7; 7 bases are shared with TRBD1. There are 13 residues in the CDR3. Germline CDR1 is GTSNPN and CDR2 is SVGIG (reference sequence). Trimming cost V 0 bases and J 6 bases; bases outside gene matches: 5. The CDR3 loop reads CAWSVQPGGEQYF. CDR3 coding DNA: TGTGCCTGGAGTGTACAACCAGGGGGCGAGCAGTACTTC.

This clone was counted a few times. The chain links TRBV5-1 to TRBJ1-2; 9 nucleotides match TRBD1. V shed 0 bases and J 4 bases; nucleotides not matched to a gene: 4. This CDR3 is 15 amino acids long. Germline V CDR1 and CDR2: SGHRS, YFSETQ. As DNA, the CDR3 is TGCGCCAGCAGCTTGGCGTTGGGACAGGGCTATGGCTACACCTTC. It specifies CASSLALGQGYGYTF.

The CDR3 DNA is TGTGCCAGCAGCTTCGCCCGAAACAGTGAAAAACTGTTTTTT. It encodes CASSFARNSEKLFF. The V call is TRBV5-4, the J call TRBJ1-4; D gene unclear. Germline V gives CDR1 SGHNT, CDR2 YYREEE (reference sequence). V was pared by 2 bases and J by 7 bases, with 12 bases between. There are 14 residues in the CDR3.

The CDR3 DNA reads TGTGCCAGCAGCTCCCGACAGGGTCTCTACGAGCAGTACTTC. Translated, it gives CASSSRQGLYEQYF. This chain uses TRBV11-3 with TRBJ2-7, with TRBD1 matching 7 bases. Losses at the gene ends were 4 bases for V and 3 bases for J; bases not matched to a gene: 6. Germline loops: CDR1 SGHNT, CDR2 YENEEA. The CDR3 sequence is 14 residues long.

This clone was seen a single time. The chain joins TRBV5-4 to TRBJ1-2; 7 nucleotides match TRBD1. In germline, CDR1 is SGHNT, CDR2 YYREEE (reference sequence). This CDR3 spans 13 amino acids. Trimming at V came to 4 bases and at J to 8 bases, leaving 8 bases not matched to a gene. The CDR3 DNA follows: TGTGCCAGCAGCGCGCAGGGGGTCTTCGGCTACACCTTC. It is translated as CASSAQGVFGYTF.

The CDR3 coding sequence is TGTGCCAGCAGCTTAACCCCCAATCAGCCCCAGCATTTT. Translated, it gives CASSLTPNQPQHF. V is TRBV7-9 and J is TRBJ1-5; D is undetermined. Trimming removed 2 bases from V and 3 bases from J, with 5 bases in between. Germline V CDR1 and CDR2: SEHNR, FQNEAQ (reference sequence). CDR3 length: 13 residues.

The chain recombines TRBV11-3 with TRBJ1-4, with 8 bases identical to TRBD1. V shed 2 bases, J shed 11 bases, and the junction held 4 bases outside the gene matches. The CDR3 contains 13 residues. Germline-derived CDR1 and CDR2 are SGHNT and YENEEA. CDR3 sequence reads: CASSLWTGRKLFF. The DNA of the CDR3 is TGTGCCAGCAGCTTATGGACAGGGCGTAAACTGTTTTTT.

The chain uses TRBV6-5 and TRBJ1-1; a weak D match, TRBD1 (5 bases). V lost 8 bases to trimming and J lost 1 base, with 14 bases between them. The CDR3 contains 14 residues. Germline V gene lookup returns CDR1 MNHEY and CDR2 SVGAGI. The CDR3 DNA reads as TGTGCCAGCGCTTGGGCAGGGAGGAACACTGAAGCTTTCTTT. This translates into CASAWAGRNTEAFF.

The chain is built from TRBV28 and TRBJ2-5, with D unresolved. Germline V CDR1 and CDR2: MDHEN, SYDVKM. CDR3 size: 15 residues. V lost 3 bases, J lost 7 bases, and 18 bases lay in between. The CDR3 sequence: CASSLGPPSRGTQYF. The CDR3 coding sequence is TGTGCCAGCAGTTTGGGCCCCCCGTCCCGCGGGACCCAGTACTTC.

The chain carries TRBV7-9 and TRBJ2-7; D is ambiguous. The CDR3 runs to 14 residues. Germline V CDR1 and CDR2: SEHNR, FQNEAQ (reference sequence). Between the trimmed V and J ends, which lost 4 bases and 2 bases, there was a span of 12 bases. This chain's CDR3 is CASSYIPGPYEQYF. The CDR3 DNA reads TGTGCCAGCAGCTATATACCAGGACCCTACGAGCAGTACTTC.

This chain uses TRBV5-6 with TRBJ1-2; 7 bases line up with TRBD1. CDR3 size: 17 residues. The ends lost 4 bases at V and 0 bases at J; junction bases unmatched: 12. Germline lookup yields CDR1 SGHDT and CDR2 YYEEEE. This CDR3 is CASSPQGGNKANYGYTF. For the CDR3, the DNA is TGTGCCAGCAGCCCCCAGGGGGGAAATAAGGCTAACTATGGCTACACCTTC. Together with reference TRBV5-6 and TRBJ1-2, the CDR3 gives the full variable domain: DAGVTQSPTHLIKTRGQQVTLRCSPKSGHDTVSWYQQALGQGPQFIFQYYEEEERQRGNFPDRFSGHQFPNYSSELNVNALLLGDSALYLCASSPQGGNKANYGYTFGSGTRLTVV.